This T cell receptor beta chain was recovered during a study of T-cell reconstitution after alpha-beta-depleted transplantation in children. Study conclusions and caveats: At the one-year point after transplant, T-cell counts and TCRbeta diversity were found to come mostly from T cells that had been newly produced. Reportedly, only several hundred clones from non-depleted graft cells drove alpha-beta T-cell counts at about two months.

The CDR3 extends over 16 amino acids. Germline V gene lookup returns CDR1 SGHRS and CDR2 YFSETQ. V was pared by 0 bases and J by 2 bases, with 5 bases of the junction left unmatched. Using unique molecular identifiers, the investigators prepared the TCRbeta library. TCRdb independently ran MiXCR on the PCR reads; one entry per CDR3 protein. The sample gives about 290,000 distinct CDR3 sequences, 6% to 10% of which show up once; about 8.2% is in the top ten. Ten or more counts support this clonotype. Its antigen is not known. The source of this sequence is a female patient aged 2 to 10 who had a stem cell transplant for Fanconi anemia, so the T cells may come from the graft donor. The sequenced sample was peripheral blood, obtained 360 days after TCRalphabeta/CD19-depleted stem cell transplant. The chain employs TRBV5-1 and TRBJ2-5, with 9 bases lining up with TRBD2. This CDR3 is CASSLGPTSGQETQYF. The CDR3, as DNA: TGCGCCAGCAGCTTGGGGCCGACTAGCGGACAAGAGACCCAGTACTTC.